A selection of T cell receptor beta chains follows, all from one sample in a study of T cell responses to AZD1222 COVID-19 vaccine. Profiled with immunoSEQ multiplex PCR; TCRdb holds only in-frame clones, not every one. The sample gives 70,000 to 90,000 clones, more than 75% of which show up once; about 3% is in the top ten. The sequencing used peripheral blood, collected on day 0 of AZD1222 vaccination. These receptors came from an adult in good health. The CDR3 runs from the conserved cysteine through the conserved F or W. The D gene is left open where the match is weak. Expanded clones are given a class, and other clones once, few, many or no size at all.

v_gene: TRBV11-2
abundance: NA
j_gene: TRBJ2-5
d_gene: NA
CDR3nt: TGTGCCAGCAGCCCCCGGGGTCAAGAGACCCAGTACTTC
CDR3aa: CASSPRGQETQYF

v_gene: TRBV27
abundance: NA
j_gene: TRBJ2-7
d_gene: TRBD1
CDR3nt: TGTGCCAGCAGTCCGAAGACAGGGGTCTACGAGCAGTACTTC
CDR3aa: CASSPKTGVYEQYF

v_gene: TRBV28
abundance: NA
j_gene: TRBJ2-7
d_gene: NA
CDR3nt: TGTGCCAGCGAACCGGGGTCCCCTATCTACGAGCAGTACTTC
CDR3aa: CASEPGSPIYEQYF

v_gene: TRBV18
abundance: once
j_gene: TRBJ1-1
d_gene: NA
CDR3nt: TGTGCCAGCTCACCACAGGGAGGGGACACTGAAGCTTTCTTT
CDR3aa: CASSPQGGDTEAFF

v_gene: TRBV7-9
abundance: NA
j_gene: TRBJ1-2
d_gene: NA
CDR3nt: TGTGCCAGCAGCGAAGACAGCTATGGCTACACCTTC
CDR3aa: CASSEDSYGYTF

v_gene: TRBV2
abundance: NA
j_gene: TRBJ2-2
d_gene: NA
CDR3nt: TGTGCCAGCAGTGAACGTACAGGGAGCAGGGAGCTGTTTTTT
CDR3aa: CASSERTGSRELFF

v_gene: TRBV4-1
abundance: NA
j_gene: TRBJ1-5
d_gene: NA
CDR3nt: TGCGCCAGCAGCCGGAGTATTAGCAATCAGCCCCAGCATTTT
CDR3aa: CASSRSISNQPQHF

v_gene: TRBV3-1/TRBV3-2
abundance: NA
j_gene: TRBJ2-7
d_gene: NA
CDR3nt: TGTGCCAGCAGCCATCACGACTCCTACGAGCAGTACTTC
CDR3aa: CASSHHDSYEQYF

v_gene: TRBV11-2
abundance: NA
j_gene: TRBJ2-7
d_gene: TRBD1
CDR3nt: TGTGCCAGCAGCTTCGGGGACAGGGGGCCCTTTACCTACGAGCAGTACTTC
CDR3aa: CASSFGDRGPFTYEQYF

v_gene: TRBV5-4
abundance: once
j_gene: TRBJ2-7
d_gene: TRBD2
CDR3nt: TGTGCCAGCAGCTTGCAGCGGGGGGGGTACGAGCAGTACTTC
CDR3aa: CASSLQRGGYEQYF

v_gene: TRBV11-1
abundance: NA
j_gene: TRBJ2-1
d_gene: TRBD2
CDR3nt: TGTGCCAGCACGTCTAGCGGGACCTACAATGAGCAGTTCTTC
CDR3aa: CASTSSGTYNEQFF

v_gene: TRBV10-3
abundance: NA
j_gene: TRBJ1-1
d_gene: NA
CDR3nt: TGTGCCATCAGAGACGATCCCAGGGGTACTGAAGCTTTCTTT
CDR3aa: CAIRDDPRGTEAFF

v_gene: TRBV3-1/TRBV3-2
abundance: NA
j_gene: TRBJ2-3
d_gene: TRBD2
CDR3nt: TGTGCCAGCAGCCAAGGAGCGGGGGGGAGGGATACGCAGTATTTT
CDR3aa: CASSQGAGGRDTQYF

v_gene: TRBV19
abundance: NA
j_gene: TRBJ2-2
d_gene: NA
CDR3nt: TGTGCCGCCCGGGGGGCAGGGAACACCGGGGAGCTGTTTTTT
CDR3aa: CAARGAGNTGELFF